Listed here are 32 T cell receptor beta chains from one sample, sequenced in a study of CD8+ T cells in alopecia areata. cDNA reverse transcribed from extracted RNA served as the sequencing template. Clones were read by immunoSEQ multiplex PCR, and TCRdb kept only the in-frame ones, dropping some. The data show some 200,000 clones, around 56% seen once. Treatment defined: oral pan-JAK inhibitor, 5-10 mg twice daily. The source was CD4+ T cells sorted from blood, collected at week 4, from a patient treated with tofacitinib. The receptors originated from a human donor with alopecia areata.

Notes on this clone: One end of the junction varies from germline; a read error may be responsible. The rearrangement joins TRBV27 to TRBJ1-1, with TRBD1 as a possible D gene (5 bases). CDR1 is MNHEY, CDR2 SMNVEV, per germline (reference sequence). The CDR3 is 9 residues long. The CDR3 DNA follows: TGCGGCGGGGGCACTGAAGCTTTCTTT. This codes for CGGGTEAFF.

The V and J genes are TRBV30 and TRBJ1-1; D is perhaps TRBD1 (5 bases). The CDR3 is made up of 12 amino acids. V dropped 2 bases and J dropped 4 bases, with 8 bases sitting between them. The germline V gene encodes CDR1 GTSNPN and CDR2 SVGIG (reference sequence). Here the CDR3 DNA reads TGTGCCTGGAGTCCGGGGCTCACTGAAGCTTTCTTT. This encodes CAWSPGLTEAFF.

This chain uses TRBV7-9 with TRBJ2-2; TRBD1 matches 9 bases. The junction had 8 bases not matched to a gene; V was cut back by 5 bases and J by 1 base. Looked up from germline, CDR1 is SEHNR and CDR2 is FQNEAQ (reference sequence). CDR3 length equals 17 residues. Here the CDR3 reads CASSPRNRGQNTGELFF. CDR3 bases: TGTGCCAGCAGCCCGAGAAACAGGGGGCAGAACACCGGGGAGCTGTTTTTT.

The rearrangement uses TRBV5-1 and TRBJ1-1; D remains unclear. V was cut by 1 base and J by 1 base, with 17 bases left in between. Looked up from germline, CDR1 is SGHRS and CDR2 is YFSETQ. The CDR3 extends over 17 amino acids. CDR3 sequence reads: CASSLTKGAVPNTEAFF. The CDR3 DNA follows: TGCGCCAGCAGCTTGACCAAGGGAGCCGTACCGAACACTGAAGCTTTCTTT.

This clone was recorded only once. V usage is TRBV28 and J usage is TRBJ2-1, with a tentative D call TRBD2 (5 bases). The CDR3 loop spans 12 amino acids. Germline CDR1 MDHEN, CDR2 SYDVKM. Trimming took 3 bases from V and 7 from J, leaving 7 bases between them. The CDR3 protein is CASSFRENEQFF. CDR3 DNA sequence: TGTGCCAGCAGTTTTCGGGAAAATGAGCAGTTCTTC.

The gene calls are TRBV2 and TRBJ1-5; D call uncertain. V lost 7 bases, J lost 6 bases, and 10 bases lay in between. The CDR3 is made up of 12 amino acids. CDR1 is SNHLY and CDR2 is FYNNEI in the germline V gene. For the CDR3, the DNA is TGTGCCAGCAATCGCCAGGCTCAGCCCCAGCATTTT. It encodes CASNRQAQPQHF. Supplemented by reference TRBV2 and TRBJ1-5, the full variable domain reads EPEVTQTPSHQVTQMGQEVILRCVPISNHLYFYWYRQILGQKVEFLVSFYNNEISEKSEIFDDQFSVERPDGSNFTLKIRSTKLEDSAMYFCASNRQAQPQHFGDGTRLSIL.

V usage is TRBV5-1 and J usage is TRBJ1-1; maybe TRBD1 (5 bases). Trimming cost V 0 bases and J 8 bases, with 11 bases left between them. Germline assignment: CDR1 SGHRS and CDR2 YFSETQ. The CDR3 spans 13 residues. The CDR3 DNA follows: TGCGCCAGCAGCTTGGTTGGCAGGGCGGAAGCTTTCTTT. This encodes CASSLVGRAEAFF.

This clone has a handful of counts. The V gene is TRBV29-1, the J gene TRBJ2-2; D uncertain. This CDR3 is built from 13 residues. Trimming took off 6 bases at V and 8 bases at J, with 16 bases between the two ends. Germline assignment: CDR1 SQVTM and CDR2 ANQGSEA. The CDR3 coding sequence is TGCAGCGTCCGGGTGGGATTTGTAGGGGAGCTGTTTTTT. Translation: CSVRVGFVGELFF.

The V call is TRBV5-4, the J call TRBJ2-3, with D unresolved. The CDR3 contains 13 residues. Germline CDR1 SGHNT, CDR2 YYREEE (reference sequence). V lost 1 base and J lost 6, with 9 bases in between. DNA for the CDR3: TGTGCCAGCAGCTTGACCGAGTTCGATACGCAGTATTTT. This sequence encodes CASSLTEFDTQYF. The whole variable domain, filled in from reference TRBV5-4 and TRBJ2-3, reads ETGVTQSPTHLIKTRGQQVTLRCSSQSGHNTVSWYQQALGQGPQFIFQYYREEENGRGNFPPRFSGLQFPNYSSELNVNALELDDSALYLCASSLTEFDTQYFGPGTRLTVL.

This clone appeared a single time. The same CDR3 also results from other DNA sequences found in this sample. This chain links TRBV4-1 with TRBJ2-5; D possibly corresponds to TRBD2 (5 bases). This CDR3 spans 13 amino acids. CDR1 MGHRA and CDR2 YSYEKL come from the germline V gene. Trimming pared 0 bases from V and 5 bases from J, leaving 7 bases between. CDR3 amino acids: CASSQDPGETQYF. The CDR3 DNA sequence: TGCGCCAGCAGCCAAGATCCGGGGGAGACCCAGTACTTC.

The J gene is TRBJ2-3, the V gene TRBV29-1, with 8 bases identical to TRBD2. The germline gives CDR1 SQVTM, CDR2 ANQGSEA. V gave up 3 bases and J gave up 1 base; unmatched junction bases: 3. The CDR3 has 14 residues. The CDR3 coding sequence is TGCAGCGTTGAGGGTAGCGGGGGCACAGATACGCAGTATTTT. Its translation is CSVEGSGGTDTQYF.

The chain joins TRBV30 to TRBJ1-3, with D unresolved. Germline V gene sequence: CDR1 GTSNPN, CDR2 SVGIG (reference sequence). Between the trimmed V and J ends, which lost 2 bases and 4 bases, there was a span of 6 bases. The CDR3 consists of 12 residues. The CDR3 is CAWSTRGNTIYF. The CDR3 DNA is TGTGCCTGGAGTACCAGAGGAAACACCATATATTTT. Supplemented by reference TRBV30 and TRBJ1-3, the full variable domain reads SQTIHQWPATLVQPVGSPLSLECTVEGTSNPNLYWYRQAAGRGLQLLFYSVGIGQISSEVPQNLSASRPQDRQFILSSKKLLLSDSGFYLCAWSTRGNTIYFGEGSWLTVV.

This chain joins TRBV28 and TRBJ1-4, with 8 nucleotides matching TRBD1. The CDR3 loop spans 14 amino acids. The germline gives CDR1 MDHEN, CDR2 SYDVKM. The trim removed 5 bases at V and 6 bases at J, leaving 5 bases unmatched. The CDR3 DNA reads as TGTGCCAGCAGTATTCAGGGGGCGTATGAAAAACTGTTTTTT. Protein: CASSIQGAYEKLFF. The entire variable domain, with the rest obtained from reference TRBV28 and TRBJ1-4, is as follows: DVKVTQSSRYLVKRTGEKVFLECVQDMDHENMFWYRQDPGLGLRLIYFSYDVKMKEKGDIPEGYSVSREKKERFSLILESASTNQTSMYLCASSIQGAYEKLFFGSGTQLSVL.

The chain couples TRBV25-1 to TRBJ2-5; perhaps TRBD2 as D (6 bases). The germline CDR1 and CDR2 sequences are MGHDK and SYGVNS. V lost 5 bases and J 5 bases, leaving 12 bases between the germline ends. The CDR3 runs to 13 residues. CDR3 DNA sequence: TGTGCCAGCAGTCTCGGGGGAACGGAGACCCAGTACTTC. Translated, it gives CASSLGGTETQYF.

This clone appeared a few times. V and J are TRBV15 and TRBJ2-3; no clear D gene. Between the trimmed V and J ends, which lost 0 bases and 4 bases, there was a span of 5 bases. Germline-derived CDR1 and CDR2 are LNHNV and YYDKDF (reference sequence). This CDR3 contains 13 residues. The CDR3 nucleotides read TGTGCCACCAGCAGAGATCCCCCAGATACGCAGTATTTT. Translating it yields CATSRDPPDTQYF.

The chain combines TRBV19 with TRBJ1-2; a weak D match, TRBD1 (5 bases). Germline V gene lookup returns CDR1 LNHDA and CDR2 SQIVND (reference sequence). The length of the CDR3 is 13 residues. Trimming pared 7 bases from V and 5 bases from J, leaving 14 bases between. The CDR3 reads CASTETGGYGYTF. CDR3 DNA: TGTGCCAGTACGGAGACGGGGGGATATGGCTACACCTTC.

This clone has a handful of counts. J is TRBJ1-1 and V is TRBV18; D is undetermined. Germline-derived CDR1 and CDR2 are KGHSH and LQKENI. V was clipped by 1 base and J by 2 bases, with 5 bases between them. The CDR3 length is 13 residues. DNA for the CDR3: TGTGCCAGCTCACCACAAGAAAACACTGAAGCTTTCTTT. Encoded protein: CASSPQENTEAFF.

The sample holds one count of this clone. The chain is built from TRBV4-1 and TRBJ2-7, with TRBD2 matching over 8 bases. CDR3 length: 16 residues. Germline loops: CDR1 MGHRA, CDR2 YSYEKL. Trimming cost V 1 base and J 4 bases; bases outside gene matches: 9. In nucleotides, the CDR3 is TGCGCCAGCAGCCAAGTTCGGGGGACTAGTTGGTACGAGCAGTACTTC. Translation gives CASSQVRGTSWYEQYF.

CDR3 sequence: CASSLDGGTDTQYF. CDR3 nucleotide sequence: TGCGCCAGCAGCTTAGACGGGGGCACAGATACGCAGTATTTT. This sequence joins TRBV5-1 and TRBJ2-3; perhaps TRBD2 as D (5 bases). The CDR3 is 14 amino acids. Germline CDR1 is SGHRS and CDR2 is YFSETQ. V lost 2 bases and J lost 1, with 8 bases in between.

V gene TRBV7-3 combines with J gene TRBJ2-3; D is perhaps TRBD2 (5 bases). Germline V gives CDR1 SGHTA, CDR2 FQGTGA. V was cut by 5 bases and J by 9 bases, with 18 bases left in between. The CDR3 extends over 14 amino acids. The CDR3 DNA reads TGTGCCAGCAGCCCCGGCCCTAGCCGGAGAACGCAGTATTTT. Protein: CASSPGPSRRTQYF.

The chain uses TRBV2 and TRBJ2-3; 7 positions match TRBD2. The germline gives CDR1 SNHLY, CDR2 FYNNEI. The J segment lost 2 bases and the V segment lost 2 bases, leaving 4 bases of the junction unmatched. The CDR3 is 15 amino acids. The CDR3 region is CASSESGAFTDTQYF. In nucleotides, the CDR3 is TGTGCCAGCAGTGAAAGCGGGGCTTTCACAGATACGCAGTATTTT.

The chain combines TRBV20-1 with TRBJ1-2; D is possibly TRBD1 (5 bases). Trimming cost V 3 bases and J 8 bases, with 10 bases left between them. This CDR3 is 11 amino acids long. CDR1 and CDR2 (germline): DFQATT, SNEGSKA (reference sequence). The CDR3 nucleotides are TGCAGTGCTAGTATGGGACGAGGCTACACCTTC. It is translated as CSASMGRGYTF.

This clone has a handful of counts. This rearrangement joins TRBV4-3 to TRBJ1-2; 7 bases line up with TRBD1. This CDR3 has 16 residues. Unmatched junction bases numbered 7, after V lost 0 bases and J lost 3 bases. Per germline, CDR1 LGHNA and CDR2 YSLEER. CDR3 coding DNA: TGCGCCAGCAGCCAAGAACGAGGGGGCAGGCACTATGGCTACACCTTC. Translating it yields CASSQERGGRHYGYTF.

This clone has more than one count but fewer than ten. The chain is built from TRBV10-3 and TRBJ1-2; unclear D gene. The V end lost 4 bases, the J end lost 0 bases, and 15 bases lay between the germline ends. CDR1 and CDR2 (germline): ENHRY, SYGVKD. The CDR3 is 16 residues long. CDR3 sequence: CAISGIRTGANYGYTF. The CDR3 bases are TGTGCCATCAGTGGAATCCGGACGGGCGCTAACTATGGCTACACCTTC.

V and J are TRBV14 and TRBJ2-2; no firm D call. CDR1 SGHDN and CDR2 FVKESK come from the germline V gene. CDR3 length: 14 amino acids. V lost 3 bases and J lost 8, with 13 bases in between. CDR3 bases: TGTGCCAGCAGCCACCGGGCCCAACGAGGGGAGCTGTTTTTT. Amino acid sequence: CASSHRAQRGELFF.

The rearrangement links TRBV7-2 to TRBJ1-2, with 7 bases fitting TRBD1. Germline CDR1 SGHTA, CDR2 FQGNSA. The CDR3 extends over 14 amino acids. Trimming cost V 5 bases and J 8 bases; bases outside gene matches: 11. CDR3 sequence reads: CASSRRETGTGYTF. CDR3 nucleotide sequence: TGTGCCAGCAGCCGCCGTGAGACAGGGACCGGCTACACCTTC.

This clone was counted between two and nine times. V is TRBV29-1 and J is TRBJ2-5; possibly TRBD1 or TRBD2 for D (5 bases each). The ends were cut back, 4 bases at V and 1 base at J, with 16 bases in the middle. CDR1 is SQVTM and CDR2 is ANQGSEA in the germline V gene. The CDR3 extends over 15 amino acids. This CDR3 reads CSVVPTRGSQETQYF. In DNA form, the CDR3 reads TGCAGCGTTGTACCCACTAGGGGTAGCCAAGAGACCCAGTACTTC.

V gene TRBV2 combines with J gene TRBJ1-5; unclear D gene. V lost 6 bases, J lost 5 bases, and 14 bases lay in between. This CDR3 spans 14 amino acids. Germline V CDR1 and CDR2: SNHLY, FYNNEI. The CDR3 region is CASSTAIGDQPQHF. The CDR3 nucleotides read TGTGCCAGCAGCACAGCGATCGGGGATCAGCCCCAGCATTTT.

This clone was counted between two and nine times. This sample includes further DNA sequences coding for the same CDR3. This chain links TRBV30 with TRBJ2-3; D remains unclear. CDR3 length: 13 amino acids. Germline-derived CDR1 and CDR2 are GTSNPN and SVGIG (reference sequence). The V end lost 4 bases, the J end lost 2 bases, and 10 bases lay between the germline ends. The CDR3: CAWNRVFTDTQYF. CDR3 sequence (DNA): TGTGCCTGGAACCGGGTTTTCACAGATACGCAGTATTTT. The complete variable domain, with remaining parts taken from reference TRBV30 and TRBJ2-3, reads SQTIHQWPATLVQPVGSPLSLECTVEGTSNPNLYWYRQAAGRGLQLLFYSVGIGQISSEVPQNLSASRPQDRQFILSSKKLLLSDSGFYLCAWNRVFTDTQYFGPGTRLTVL.

About this clone itself: The sample holds other DNA sequences that translate to the same CDR3. The J gene is TRBJ2-5, the V gene TRBV4-3; no reliable D call. V gave up 0 bases and J gave up 3 bases, with 11 bases separating them. The CDR3 extends over 15 amino acids. Germline CDR1 reads LGHNA; CDR2 reads YSLEER. The chain's CDR3 is CASSQDWHTEETQYF. The CDR3 DNA reads TGCGCCAGCAGCCAAGATTGGCACACTGAAGAGACCCAGTACTTC.

V is TRBV28 and J is TRBJ2-1; 16 nucleotides match TRBD2. CDR3 length: 18 amino acids. Germline V lookup: CDR1 MDHEN, CDR2 SYDVKM. V trimming: 7 bases; J trimming: 1 base; junction bases outside the gene matches: 7. The CDR3 region has the DNA TGTGCCAGCATACCGGGACTAGCGGGGGGGCCGTCCTACAATGAGCAGTTCTTC. Protein product: CASIPGLAGGPSYNEQFF. The full variable domain, with the rest looked up from reference TRBV28 and TRBJ2-1, is DVKVTQSSRYLVKRTGEKVFLECVQDMDHENMFWYRQDPGLGLRLIYFSYDVKMKEKGDIPEGYSVSREKKERFSLILESASTNQTSMYLCASIPGLAGGPSYNEQFFGPGTRLTVL.

This clone was detected a few times. A read error may produce the germline difference seen at one junction end. The CDR3 nucleotides are TGTGCTCCCGACACCACCGGGACTGCGTTTCCCCTCTTT. This translates into CAPDTTGTAFPLF. The rearrangement joins TRBV30 to TRBJ1-1; TRBD1 might be the D (5 bases). The CDR3 sequence is 13 residues long. From germline, CDR1 is GTSNPN and CDR2 SVGIG (reference sequence).